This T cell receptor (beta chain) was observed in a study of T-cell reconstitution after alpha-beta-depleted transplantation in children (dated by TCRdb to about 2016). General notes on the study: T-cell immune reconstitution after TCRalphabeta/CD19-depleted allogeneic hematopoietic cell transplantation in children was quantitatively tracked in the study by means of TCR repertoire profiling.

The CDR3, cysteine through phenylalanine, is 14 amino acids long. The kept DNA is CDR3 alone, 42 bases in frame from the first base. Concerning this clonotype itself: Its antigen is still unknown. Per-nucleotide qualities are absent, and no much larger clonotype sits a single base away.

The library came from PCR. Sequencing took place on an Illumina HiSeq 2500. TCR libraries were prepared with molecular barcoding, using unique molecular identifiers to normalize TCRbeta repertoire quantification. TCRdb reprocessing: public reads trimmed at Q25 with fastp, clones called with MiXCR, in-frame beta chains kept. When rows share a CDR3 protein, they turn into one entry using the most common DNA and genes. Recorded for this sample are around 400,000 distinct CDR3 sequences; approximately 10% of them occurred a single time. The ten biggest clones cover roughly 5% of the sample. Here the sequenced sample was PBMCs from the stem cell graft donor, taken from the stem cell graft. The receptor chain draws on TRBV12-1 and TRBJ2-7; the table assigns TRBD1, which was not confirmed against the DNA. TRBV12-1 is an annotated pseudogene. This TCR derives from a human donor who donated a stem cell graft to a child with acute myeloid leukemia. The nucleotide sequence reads TGTGCCAGCGGCTTTGGACAGGTCTGCTACGAGCAGTACTTC. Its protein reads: CASGFGQVCYEQYF.